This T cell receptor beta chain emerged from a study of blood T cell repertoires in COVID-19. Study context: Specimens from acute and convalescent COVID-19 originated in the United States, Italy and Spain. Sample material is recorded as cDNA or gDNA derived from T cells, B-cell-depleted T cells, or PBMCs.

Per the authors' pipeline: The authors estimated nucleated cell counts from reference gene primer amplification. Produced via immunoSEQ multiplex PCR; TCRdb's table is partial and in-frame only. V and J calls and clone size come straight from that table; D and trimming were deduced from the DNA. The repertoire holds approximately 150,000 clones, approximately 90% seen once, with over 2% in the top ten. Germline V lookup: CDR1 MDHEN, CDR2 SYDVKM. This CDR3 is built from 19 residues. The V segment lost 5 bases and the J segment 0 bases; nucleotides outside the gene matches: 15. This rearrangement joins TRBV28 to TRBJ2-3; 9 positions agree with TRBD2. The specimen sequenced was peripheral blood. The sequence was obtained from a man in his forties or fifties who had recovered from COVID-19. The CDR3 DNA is TGTGCCAGCAGTCTCCTCTCGGAGCGGGGGGTATATAGCACAGATACGCAGTATTTT. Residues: CASSLLSERGVYSTDTQYF.